Listed here are 30 T cell receptor beta chains from one sample, sequenced in a study of T cell responses to AZD1222 COVID-19 vaccine. Measured with immunoSEQ multiplex PCR; TCRdb has only the in-frame clones, and not every one. This table holds 100,000 to 150,000 clones, approximately 85% found once. Sequencing was performed on peripheral blood, taken 28 days after the second AZD1222 dose. The origin of the receptors is an adult who received the AZD1222 COVID-19 vaccine.

The chain recombines TRBV9 with TRBJ1-2; maybe TRBD1 (6 bases). With 0 bases removed from V and 8 bases from J, the gap between germline ends came to 11 bases. Germline CDR1 SGDLS, CDR2 YYNGEE. The CDR3 has 13 residues. In nucleotides, the CDR3 is TGTGCCAGCAGCGTAGCCAACAGGGTAGGCTACACCTTC. Translated, it gives CASSVANRVGYTF.

The chain combines TRBV6-2 or TRBV6-3 with TRBJ1-1; unclear D gene. The CDR3 contains 13 residues. The V gene's germline CDR1 is MNHEY and CDR2 SVGEGT. V was pared by 2 bases and J by 1 base, with 5 bases between. CDR3 region: CASSYRQNTEAFF. The CDR3 nucleotides are TGTGCCAGCAGTTACAGACAGAACACTGAAGCTTTCTTT.

The chain recombines TRBV5-4 with TRBJ2-2, with 10 bases fitting TRBD2. The CDR3 covers 15 residues. Germline CDR1 SGHNT, CDR2 YYREEE (reference sequence). V was clipped by 2 bases and J by 7 bases; unmatched bases: 5. The DNA for the CDR3 is TGTGCCAGCAGCTTTAGCGGGGGGACCGGCGGGGAGCTGTTTTTT. This gives the protein CASSFSGGTGGELFF.

The chain links TRBV9 to TRBJ2-3, with TRBD2 matching 10 bases. There are 16 residues in the CDR3. Per the germline V gene, CDR1 is SGDLS and CDR2 is YYNGEE. The V gene end was trimmed by 0 bases and the J gene end by 0 bases; junction bases not matched to a gene: 1. The CDR3, as DNA: TGTGCCAGCAGCGTAGGGACTAGCGGAAGCACAGATACGCAGTATTTT. As protein: CASSVGTSGSTDTQYF.

V gene TRBV10-3 combines with J gene TRBJ2-5; 9 nucleotides agree with TRBD2. This CDR3 spans 15 amino acids. The V gene's germline CDR1 is ENHRY and CDR2 SYGVKD. V lost 4 bases, J lost 1 base, and 4 bases stayed unmatched. CDR3 amino acids: CAISASGGSQETQYF. DNA for the CDR3: TGTGCCATCAGTGCAAGCGGGGGGTCCCAAGAGACCCAGTACTTC.

The chain couples TRBV4-3 to TRBJ2-3; possibly TRBD1 or TRBD2 for D (5 bases each). V lost 1 base and J lost 0, with 11 bases in between. The CDR3 extends over 16 amino acids. Germline lookup yields CDR1 LGHNA and CDR2 YSLEER. The DNA of the CDR3 is TGCGCCAGCAGCCAAGGTTGGGGGTTTAGCACAGATACGCAGTATTTT. Its translation is CASSQGWGFSTDTQYF.

The gene calls are TRBV9 and TRBJ1-4; D is uncertain. This CDR3 spans 14 amino acids. V lost 3 bases to trimming and J lost 5 bases, with 11 bases between them. Germline assignment: CDR1 SGDLS and CDR2 YYNGEE. Written as DNA, the CDR3 is TGTGCCAGCAGCGGGCCAGCCGCGAATGAAAAACTGTTTTTT. Encoded protein: CASSGPAANEKLFF.

The J gene is TRBJ1-1, the V gene TRBV7-9; the match to TRBD1 covers 11 bases. This CDR3 has 15 residues. Per the germline V gene, CDR1 is SEHNR and CDR2 is FQNEAQ (reference sequence). With 5 bases clipped from V and 6 bases from J, the junction kept 8 bases outside the gene matches. Here the CDR3 reads CASSPDRGRSAEAFF. The CDR3 nucleotides are TGTGCCAGCAGCCCGGACAGGGGGCGCAGCGCTGAAGCTTTCTTT.

This clone was picked up a small number of times. The gene calls are TRBV25-1 and TRBJ2-7, with 7 bases matching TRBD2. The CDR3 is 15 residues long. The germline V gene has CDR1 MGHDK and CDR2 SYGVNS. V lost 1 base and J lost 6; bases outside the gene matches: 9. The CDR3 region is CASSELGTTGGEQYF. Here the CDR3 DNA reads TGTGCCAGCAGTGAATTGGGTACCACGGGGGGCGAGCAGTACTTC.

J is TRBJ2-3 and V is TRBV11-3, with 8 bases fitting TRBD2. J gave up 1 base and V 4 bases, and 4 bases lay outside the gene matches. This CDR3 region has 15 residues. Germline V gene sequence: CDR1 SGHNT, CDR2 YENEEA. CDR3: CASSSVTSGTDTQYF. CDR3 DNA sequence: TGTGCCAGCAGCTCAGTGACTAGCGGCACAGATACGCAGTATTTT.

The rearrangement joins TRBV11-2 to TRBJ2-3, with 10 bases lining up with TRBD1. This CDR3 is 16 amino acids long. The V gene end was trimmed by 0 bases and the J gene end by 4 bases; junction bases not matched to a gene: 4. Looked up from germline, CDR1 is SGHAT and CDR2 is FQNNGV. The CDR3 region is CASSLDFGTGADTQYF. Written as DNA, the CDR3 is TGTGCCAGCAGCTTAGATTTCGGGACAGGGGCAGATACGCAGTATTTT.

In its sample, this clone was seen once. CDR3 protein: CASSAGTSQPQHF. In DNA, the CDR3 is TGTGCCAGCAGCGCCGGGACAAGTCAGCCCCAGCATTTT. The V gene is TRBV11-1, the J gene TRBJ1-5; tentatively, D is TRBD1 (6 bases). The CDR3 spans 13 residues. Trimming removed 5 bases from V and 6 bases from J, with 11 bases in between. Germline V gene data show CDR1 as SGHAT and CDR2 as FQDESV (reference sequence).

The chain recombines TRBV24-1 with TRBJ2-7, with TRBD1 matching over 10 bases. V was pared by 4 bases and J by 1 base, with 9 bases of the junction left unmatched. The CDR3 loop spans 17 amino acids. The germline gives CDR1 KGHDR, CDR2 SFDVKD. The CDR3: CATSDSGTGVGSYEQYF. The CDR3 bases are TGTGCCACCAGTGACTCCGGGACAGGGGTCGGGTCCTACGAGCAGTACTTC.

The chain is built from TRBV5-6 and TRBJ2-7; 7 nucleotides align to TRBD1. The CDR3 loop spans 18 amino acids. V gave up 4 bases and J gave up 5 bases; unmatched junction bases: 21. In germline, CDR1 is SGHDT, CDR2 YYEEEE. The CDR3 loop is CASSQILTGWLKSDEQYF. DNA for the CDR3: TGTGCCAGCAGCCAGATACTGACAGGGTGGTTGAAAAGCGACGAGCAGTACTTC.

The CDR3 DNA is TGTGCCTGGCGCGGGTACACTGAAGCTTTCTTT. Its protein product is CAWRGYTEAFF. This chain joins TRBV30 and TRBJ1-1, with D unclear. The CDR3 covers 11 residues. Trimming removed 5 bases at V and 3 bases at J, with 7 bases between. Looked up from germline, CDR1 is GTSNPN and CDR2 is SVGIG (reference sequence).

V gene TRBV11-3 combines with J gene TRBJ2-7; possibly TRBD2 for D (6 bases). Germline V gene data show CDR1 as SGHNT and CDR2 as YENEEA. Trimming left V 5 bases short and J 2 bases short, with 10 bases between. This CDR3 has 13 residues. This chain's CDR3 is CASSRGEPYEQYF. CDR3 nucleotide sequence: TGTGCCAGCAGCCGCGGGGAGCCCTACGAGCAGTACTTC.

The V gene is TRBV3-1 (or the pseudogene TRBV3-2), the J gene TRBJ1-5, with D possibly being TRBD1 (6 bases). The CDR3 consists of 15 residues. V lost 0 bases and J 6 bases, leaving 12 bases between the germline ends. The V gene's germline CDR1 is LGHDT and CDR2 YNNKEL (reference sequence). As DNA, the CDR3 is TGTGCCAGCAGCCAAGATTCGGCAGGGGCTCAGCCCCAGCATTTT. Protein: CASSQDSAGAQPQHF.

The chain joins TRBV30 to TRBJ1-4; no definite D call. Trimming took 1 base from V and 0 from J, leaving 6 bases between them. Germline values: CDR1 GTSNPN, CDR2 SVGIG (reference sequence). The CDR3 totals 14 residues. CDR3 coding DNA: TGTGCCTGGAGTGGGAGAGCAACTAATGAAAAACTGTTTTTT. Protein sequence: CAWSGRATNEKLFF.

This clone was seen once. The DNA of the CDR3 is TGTGCCAGCTCACCCCTACCTTCCACAGGGGGCACTGAAGCTTTCTTT. Protein sequence: CASSPLPSTGGTEAFF. The chain is built from TRBV18 and TRBJ1-1; 8 bases fit TRBD1. This CDR3 region has 16 residues. The germline V gene encodes CDR1 KGHSH and CDR2 LQKENI. With 3 bases clipped from V and 4 bases from J, the junction kept 10 bases outside the gene matches.

The chain carries TRBV6-5 and TRBJ2-4; 8 nucleotides align to TRBD2. The ends lost 6 bases at V and 8 bases at J; junction bases unmatched: 3. This CDR3 contains 12 residues. Looked up from germline, CDR1 is MNHEY and CDR2 is SVGAGI. The CDR3 here is CASRGLADIQYF. The CDR3 coding sequence is TGTGCCAGCAGAGGACTAGCAGACATTCAGTACTTC.

The chain uses TRBV19 and TRBJ1-2, with 10 nucleotides matching TRBD1. The CDR3 length is 18 residues. The junction had 20 bases not matched to a gene; V was cut back by 8 bases and J by 5 bases. Germline values: CDR1 LNHDA, CDR2 SQIVND (reference sequence). CDR3: CASRAIVGQGGSRYGYTF. The DNA for the CDR3 is TGTGCCAGTCGGGCCATAGTTGGACAGGGGGGAAGTCGGTATGGCTACACCTTC.

This chain links TRBV28 with TRBJ1-3, with 9 bases lining up with TRBD1. J gave up 4 bases and V 6 bases, and 10 bases lay outside the gene matches. This CDR3 region has 16 residues. Germline CDR1 reads MDHEN; CDR2 reads SYDVKM. The CDR3 sequence: CASSDLQGAVGNTIYF. The CDR3 DNA reads TGTGCCAGCAGCGACTTACAGGGGGCAGTGGGAAACACCATATATTTT.

The gene calls are TRBV7-9 and TRBJ1-1; 8 bases agree with TRBD1. The CDR3 covers 13 residues. V was clipped by 5 bases and J by 6 bases; unmatched bases: 5. In germline, CDR1 is SEHNR, CDR2 FQNEAQ (reference sequence). For the CDR3, the DNA is TGTGCCAGCAGCCCACAACAGGGGGCTGAAGCTTTCTTT. Translating gives CASSPQQGAEAFF.

V and J are TRBV5-4 and TRBJ1-2, with 8 bases aligning to TRBD1. Losses at the gene ends were 0 bases for V and 1 base for J; bases not matched to a gene: 5. Germline V gene lookup returns CDR1 SGHNT and CDR2 YYREEE (reference sequence). This CDR3 region has 16 residues. The CDR3 is CASSLARGQGNYGYTF. CDR3 in DNA: TGTGCCAGCAGCTTGGCCAGAGGACAGGGTAACTATGGCTACACCTTC. The entire variable domain, with the rest obtained from reference TRBV5-4 and TRBJ1-2, is as follows: ETGVTQSPTHLIKTRGQQVTLRCSSQSGHNTVSWYQQALGQGPQFIFQYYREEENGRGNFPPRFSGLQFPNYSSELNVNALELDDSALYLCASSLARGQGNYGYTFGSGTRLTVV.

The V and J genes are TRBV18 and TRBJ1-4; 9 nucleotides match TRBD1. The V segment lost 4 bases and the J segment 6 bases; nucleotides outside the gene matches: 12. From germline, CDR1 is KGHSH and CDR2 LQKENI. CDR3 size: 17 residues. For the CDR3, the DNA is TGTGCCAGCTCACGAACGAACCAACAGGGGGCGGATGAAAAACTGTTTTTT. Protein product: CASSRTNQQGADEKLFF.

The J gene is TRBJ2-1, the V gene TRBV10-3; TRBD2 matches at 8 bases. The ends lost 6 bases at V and 4 bases at J; junction bases unmatched: 8. CDR1 ENHRY and CDR2 SYGVKD come from the germline V gene. This CDR3 spans 15 amino acids. DNA of the CDR3: TGTGCCATCAGACCCGCGGGGGGCACTTACAATGAGCAGTTCTTC. Amino acid sequence: CAIRPAGGTYNEQFF.

This clone was detected only a few times. The DNA of the CDR3 is TGCGCCAGCAGCCAAGATGGTTCTAACTATGGCTACACCTTC. Protein: CASSQDGSNYGYTF. The chain couples TRBV4-1 to TRBJ1-2; D call uncertain. This CDR3 is built from 14 residues. The germline V gene has CDR1 MGHRA and CDR2 YSYEKL. V gave up 0 bases and J gave up 0 bases, with 5 bases separating them.

V usage is TRBV28 and J usage is TRBJ2-5; TRBD1 aligns across 10 bases. This CDR3 is built from 19 residues. V shed 9 bases and J 4 bases; nucleotides not matched to a gene: 23. From germline, CDR1 is MDHEN and CDR2 SYDVKM. CDR3 in DNA: TGTGCCAGGCCAAATAAGTATCGGGACAGGGGTAGAGGGGGAGAGACCCAGTACTTC. This translates into CARPNKYRDRGRGGETQYF.

The rearrangement uses TRBV28 and TRBJ1-2, with 8 bases aligning to TRBD1. V shed 5 bases and J 4 bases; nucleotides not matched to a gene: 9. Germline CDR1 MDHEN, CDR2 SYDVKM. The CDR3 has 15 residues. The CDR3 DNA sequence: TGTGCCAGCAGTCCCCCGGGACAGGAGACCTATGGCTACACCTTC. This gives the protein CASSPPGQETYGYTF.

J is TRBJ2-1 and V is TRBV21-1; the table names TRBD1, a call not compared with the DNA. TRBV21-1 is termed a pseudogene. The CDR3 is 15 residues long. The CDR3 loop is CASSSYGRSYNEQFF. DNA for the CDR3: TGTGCCAGCAGCTCATATGGGCGCTCCTACAATGAGCAGTTCTTC.